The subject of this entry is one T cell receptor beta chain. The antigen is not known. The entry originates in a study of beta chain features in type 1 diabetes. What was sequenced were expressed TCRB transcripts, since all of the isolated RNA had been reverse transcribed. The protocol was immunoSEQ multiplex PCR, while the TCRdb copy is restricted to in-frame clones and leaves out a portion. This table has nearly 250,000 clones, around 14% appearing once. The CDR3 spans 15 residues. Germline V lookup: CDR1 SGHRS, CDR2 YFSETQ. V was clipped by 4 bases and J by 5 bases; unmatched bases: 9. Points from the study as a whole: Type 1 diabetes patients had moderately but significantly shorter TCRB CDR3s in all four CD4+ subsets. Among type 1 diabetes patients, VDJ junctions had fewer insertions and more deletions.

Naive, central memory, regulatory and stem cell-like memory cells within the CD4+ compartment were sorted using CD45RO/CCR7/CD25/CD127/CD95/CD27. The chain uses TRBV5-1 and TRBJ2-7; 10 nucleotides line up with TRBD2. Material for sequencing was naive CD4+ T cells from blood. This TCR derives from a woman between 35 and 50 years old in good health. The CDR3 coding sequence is TGCGCCAGCAGCCGGGAGGGAGCGGGGGGGAACGAGCAGTACTTC. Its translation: CASSREGAGGNEQYF.